The present T cell receptor (beta chain) was sequenced within a study of blood T cell repertoires in COVID-19. Study information: Some COVID-19 samples were acute and others convalescent; all came from the United States, Italy and Spain.

TCRdb's copy holds only in-frame clones and misses some; the assay was immunoSEQ multiplex PCR. The table has approximately 330,000 clones, 88% seen once. Per germline, CDR1 MGHRA and CDR2 YSYEKL. The V end was cut by 4 bases, the J end by 8 bases, with 18 bases between. CDR3 length: 15 residues. Sequencing input: peripheral blood. The clonotype originates from a woman in her forties or fifties with active or convalescent COVID-19. The genes are TRBV4-1 and TRBJ1-5; a possible D gene is TRBD1 (6 bases). DNA of the CDR3: TGCGCCAGCAGCCTAAGCCCCGGGGAGGGGGAGCCCCAGCATTTT. This gives the protein CASSLSPGEGEPQHF.